This TCR beta chain derives from a study of cytomegalovirus exposure and HLA in healthy donors. CDR1 and CDR2 from the germline V gene are MGHRA and YSYEKL. V was pared by 0 bases and J by 4 bases, with 8 bases of the junction left unmatched. There are 17 residues in the CDR3. As for this clone: Its target is unknown.

Study-wide findings and caveats: Researchers reported that a few CMV-associated chains were confirmed in vitro as CMV antigen-specific. According to the study, 160 or so TCR beta chains were cytomegalovirus-associated.

PCR employed 60 Vbeta and 13 Jbeta primers. The method was immunoSEQ multiplex PCR; TCRdb's version includes in-frame clones alone and lacks a portion of them. The table includes tens of thousands of clones, roughly 86% detected once. Among the donors, all were healthy bone marrow donors. This TCR was sampled from a young man in good health and CMV-seronegative. Input material: PBMCs. The chain is built from TRBV4-1 and TRBJ2-7, with 11 bases matching TRBD2. This chain's CDR3 is CASSQDPNSGRVYEQYF. Written as DNA, the CDR3 is TGCGCCAGCAGCCAAGACCCTAATAGCGGGAGGGTGTACGAGCAGTACTTC.